This T cell receptor beta chain was sequenced during a study of graft-versus-host responses after intestinal transplantation. Study details: Multivisceral, liver-intestinal, or isolated intestinal transplants were received by the recipients. Anti-thymocyte globulin induction preceded approximately three years of tacrolimus and steroid maintenance in all recipients. General study results and limits: High graft-versus-host to host-versus-graft clonal ratios were seen in allografts of patients with graft-donor T cell macrochimerism. Early post-transplant HvG declines were associated with peak circulating GvH clone levels.

Sequenced by immunoSEQ multiplex PCR; TCRdb stores in-frame clones only, minus some. Of tens of thousands of clones in the sample, about 90% were seen once. Per the germline V gene, CDR1 is SGHTS and CDR2 is YDEGEE. The CDR3 consists of 16 residues. Trimming took 6 bases from V and 7 from J, leaving 25 bases between them. In regard to this clone: Its cognate antigen is unknown.

The origin of this receptor is a human donor who was the organ donor for an intestinal transplant. This chain uses TRBV5-8 with TRBJ1-1, with D maybe TRBD1 (6 bases). The sample consisted of unstimulated CD4+ T cells sorted from spleen or lymph node cells, taken before transplant. CDR3 in amino acids: CASTFKTHNRDGEAFF. The CDR3 bases are TGTGCCAGCACCTTTAAAACACATAACAGGGATGGTGAAGCTTTCTTT.